The present entry profiles one T cell receptor (beta chain) with its context. Antigen: not known. A much larger clone is a single base away; this may be a read error. This likely comes from a read error, as the CDR3 has no conserved phenylalanine or tryptophan at its end. The CDR3 consists of 13 residues. Trimming removed 4 bases from V and 3 bases from J, with 10 bases in between. Germline V gene lookup returns CDR1 DFQATT and CDR2 SNEGSKA (reference sequence). The library came from three nested PCR rounds adapted from ARM-PCR protocols. Each CDR3 protein gets one entry after TCRdb re-called the multiplex PCR reads with MiXCR. The table includes about 80,000 distinct CDR3 sequences, 65% to 90% detected once. This sample is part of a study of tumor and adjacent non-tumor tissue in lung cancer. Study details: Histology: about a dozen adenocarcinoma, 2 squamous cell carcinoma, 1 small cell lung cancer.

Whole-study results and caveats: TCR diversity was significantly greater in tumor than normal lung tissue. Higher tumor TCR diversity was associated with shorter survival. Normal lung showed higher cumulative top 100 clone frequency than tumor.

RNA was extracted from bulk tissue without any cell sorting. This TCR came from a woman in her 50s with non-small cell lung cancer. The sample taken for sequencing was lung tumor tissue. V is TRBV20-1 and J is TRBJ2-1, with D perhaps TRBD2 (6 bases). CDR3 protein: CSAIAALYNEQFI. The DNA for the CDR3 is TGCAGTGCTATAGCGGCTCTCTACAATGAGCAGTTCATC.